Presented here are 7 T cell receptor beta chains from one specimen sequenced in a study of T cell responses to AZD1222 COVID-19 vaccine. Generated by immunoSEQ multiplex PCR, the TCRdb table keeps only in-frame clones and is missing some. This sample yields roughly 140,000 clones, of which approximately 90% are seen a single time; 5.5% to 8% belongs to the top ten. The sequenced sample was peripheral blood, obtained after recovery from COVID-19. Receptor source: an adult who had recovered from COVID-19.

This chain uses TRBV28 with TRBJ1-4, with D unclear. V was shortened by 2 bases and J by 6 bases, with 4 bases between the two germline ends. Germline V CDR1 and CDR2: MDHEN, SYDVKM. The CDR3 covers 12 residues. CDR3 sequence: CASSLLDEKLFF. CDR3 nucleotides: TGTGCCAGCAGTTTACTGGATGAAAAACTGTTTTTT. The whole variable domain, filled in from reference TRBV28 and TRBJ1-4, reads DVKVTQSSRYLVKRTGEKVFLECVQDMDHENMFWYRQDPGLGLRLIYFSYDVKMKEKGDIPEGYSVSREKKERFSLILESASTNQTSMYLCASSLLDEKLFFGSGTQLSVL.

The chain is built from TRBV27 and TRBJ2-2; possible D gene TRBD1, 8 bases. Trimming stripped 6 bases from V and 4 bases from J, with 18 bases between. The CDR3 has 16 amino acids. The germline V gene encodes CDR1 MNHEY and CDR2 SMNVEV (reference sequence). CDR3 bases: TGTGCCAGCAGCTCTTGGACAGGGAGGGGCACCGGGGAGCTGTTTTTT. Encoded protein: CASSSWTGRGTGELFF.

The chain is built from TRBV28 and TRBJ2-5; tentatively, D is TRBD2 (6 bases). Germline lookup yields CDR1 MDHEN and CDR2 SYDVKM. Trimming stripped 8 bases from V and 4 bases from J, with 20 bases between. This CDR3 contains 15 residues. DNA of the CDR3: TGTGCCAGCCGGGGGTCGGGGCGGTCCCGAGAGACCCAGTACTTC. This codes for CASRGSGRSRETQYF.

This clone was seen a handful of times. The chain uses TRBV9 and TRBJ1-2; TRBD1 might be the D (6 bases). The CDR3 is 13 amino acids. Germline CDR1 SGDLS, CDR2 YYNGEE. Trimming removed 4 bases from V and 8 bases from J, with 15 bases in between. The CDR3 protein is CASSPRTEGGYTF. CDR3 nucleotides: TGTGCCAGCAGCCCAAGGACAGAGGGAGGCTACACCTTC.

This chain links TRBV15 with TRBJ1-2; no definite D call. This CDR3 contains 15 residues. Trimming took 0 bases from V and 5 from J, leaving 13 bases between them. Germline lookup yields CDR1 LNHNV and CDR2 YYDKDF (reference sequence). CDR3 nucleotide sequence: TGTGCCACCAGCAGAGATCTCAGTCCGATATATGGCTACACCTTC. This sequence encodes CATSRDLSPIYGYTF.

V usage is TRBV18 and J usage is TRBJ2-7; the match to TRBD2 covers 11 bases. Germline CDR1 KGHSH, CDR2 LQKENI. V was pared by 0 bases and J by 4 bases, with 2 bases of the junction left unmatched. The CDR3 sequence is 15 residues long. The CDR3 is CASSPPGTSGYEQYF. The CDR3 region has the DNA TGTGCCAGCTCACCACCCGGGACTAGCGGATACGAGCAGTACTTC.

The rearrangement links TRBV18 to TRBJ1-4, with 7 bases that match TRBD1. The CDR3 contains 16 residues. In germline, CDR1 is KGHSH, CDR2 LQKENI. V lost 5 bases and J lost 4; bases outside the gene matches: 10. CDR3 nucleotides: TGTGCCAGCTCATCTACCACGGACAGGCTTAATGAAAAACTGTTTTTT. It specifies CASSSTTDRLNEKLFF. The full variable domain, rest sourced from reference TRBV18 and TRBJ1-4, is NAGVMQNPRHLVRRRGQEARLRCSPMKGHSHVYWYRQLPEEGLKFMVYLQKENIIDESGMPKERFSAEFPKEGPSILRIQQVVRGDSAAYFCASSSTTDRLNEKLFFGSGTQLSVL.